The source of this T cell receptor beta chain is a study of blood T cell repertoires in COVID-19. At the level of the study: Sites across the United States, Italy and Spain contributed samples from acute and convalescent COVID-19.

Germline-derived CDR1 and CDR2 are SGHDN and FVKESK. CDR3 length: 15 amino acids. The ends lost 6 bases at V and 4 bases at J; junction bases unmatched: 6. Per the authors' pipeline: By means of reference gene primer amplification, nucleated cell counts were estimated. Sequenced by immunoSEQ multiplex PCR; TCRdb stores in-frame clones only, minus some. The V and J calls and clone size come from that table; D and trimming were worked out from the DNA. The data hold some 150,000 clones, with 65% to 90% observed a single time. Sample: peripheral blood. The rearrangement links TRBV14 to TRBJ2-3; the match to TRBD2 covers 11 bases. The receptor comes from a man between 70 and 80 years old with acute or convalescent COVID-19. The CDR3 bases are TGTGCCAGCAGACGTCAACTAGCGGGAGCAGATACGCAGTATTTT. This sequence encodes CASRRQLAGADTQYF.